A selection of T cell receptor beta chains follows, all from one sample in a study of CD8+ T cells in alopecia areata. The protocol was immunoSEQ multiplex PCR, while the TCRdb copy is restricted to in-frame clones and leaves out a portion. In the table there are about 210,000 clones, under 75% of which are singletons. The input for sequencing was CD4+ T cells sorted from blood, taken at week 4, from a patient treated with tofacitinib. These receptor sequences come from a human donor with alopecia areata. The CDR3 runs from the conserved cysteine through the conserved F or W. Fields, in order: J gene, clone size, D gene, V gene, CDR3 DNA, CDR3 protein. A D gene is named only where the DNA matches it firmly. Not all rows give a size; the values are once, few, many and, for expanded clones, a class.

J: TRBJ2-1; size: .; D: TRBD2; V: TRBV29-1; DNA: TGCAGCGTTGAACTAGCGGGGACAAATGAGCAGTTCTTC; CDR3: CSVELAGTNEQFF
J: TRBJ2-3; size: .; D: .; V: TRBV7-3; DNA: TGTGCCAGCAGCTCAGGGTGGATCACAGATACGCAGTATTTT; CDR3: CASSSGWITDTQYF
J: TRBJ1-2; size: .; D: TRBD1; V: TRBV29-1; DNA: TGCATCGCCCGGCGGGACAGGAACTATGGCTACACCTTC; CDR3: CIARRDRNYGYTF
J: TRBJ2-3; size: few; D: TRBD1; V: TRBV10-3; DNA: TGTGCCATCAAAAAGGGACAGGAGGGCACAGATACGCAGTATTTT; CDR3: CAIKKGQEGTDTQYF
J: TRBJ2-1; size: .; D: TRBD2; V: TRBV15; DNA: TGTGCCACCAGCAGAGGGACTAGCGGGGGCCTCTACAATGAGCAGTTCTTC; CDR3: CATSRGTSGGLYNEQFF
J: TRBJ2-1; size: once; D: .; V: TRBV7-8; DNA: TGTGCCAGCAGCTTACGTCCCAGCGGCCTTTACAATGAGCAGTTCTTC; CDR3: CASSLRPSGLYNEQFF
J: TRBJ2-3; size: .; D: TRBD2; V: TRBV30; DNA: TGTGCCTGGAGTCGCCGGGGGAGGGGCACAGATACGCAGTATTTT; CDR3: CAWSRRGRGTDTQYF
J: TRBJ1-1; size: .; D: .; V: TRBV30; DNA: TGTGCCTGGGCAATTGCGGGAGGCACTGAAGCTTTCTTT; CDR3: CAWAIAGGTEAFF
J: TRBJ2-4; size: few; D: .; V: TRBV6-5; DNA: TGTGCCAGCAGCAGAGGGGCATCAGCCAAAAACATTCAGTACTTC; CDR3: CASSRGASAKNIQYF
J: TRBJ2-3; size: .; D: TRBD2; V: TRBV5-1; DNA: TGCGCCAGCAGCTTGGAGGCCGGGGAGGGAAGAACGCAGTATTTT; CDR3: CASSLEAGEGRTQYF